This TCR beta chain was identified in a study of T cell clonotyping in hematopoietic cell transplantation. Study observations and caveats: After transplant, recipient diversity fell while pathologically expanded clonotypes grew through day 180. Broader posttransplant TCR repertoire diversity was predicted by graft donor and pretransplant recipient Inverse Simpson Index values.

The CDR3 has 13 residues. Losses at the gene ends were 3 bases for V and 3 bases for J; bases not matched to a gene: 2. Germline V gene sequence: CDR1 SEHNR, CDR2 FQNEAQ (reference sequence). Details on this clone: The antigen remains undetermined.

The data were produced by immunoSEQ multiplex PCR, yet TCRdb's version contains in-frame clones alone and is incomplete. The data show 12,000 to 15,000 clones, with 86% seen just once and roughly 13% held by the top ten. The sequence was obtained from a male patient in his fifties who had an allogeneic stem cell transplant from an unrelated donor, so T cells may come from the graft donor. Some clones in this sample may be carry-over from other donors' samples. The rearrangement links TRBV7-9 to TRBJ2-7; 7 bases line up with TRBD2. This specimen was PBMCs, taken 100 days after allogeneic stem cell transplant. The CDR3 nucleotides read TGTGCCAGCAGCTTTGGGGGGGGCTACGAGCAGTACTTC. Residues: CASSFGGGYEQYF.